Listed below are T cell receptor beta chains from one sample, sequenced in a study of T cell responses to AZD1222 COVID-19 vaccine. The data were produced by immunoSEQ multiplex PCR, yet TCRdb's version contains in-frame clones alone and is incomplete. This sample has about 110,000 clones, with around 87% found just once. Sequenced here: peripheral blood, sampled on day 0 of AZD1222 vaccination. The receptors here all came from an adult in good health. Both conserved end residues are part of each CDR3. D genes are given only for firm matches. Expanded clones get a size class; other rows say once, few or many, or leave the size out.

clone_size | d_call | j_call | v_call | cdr3_aa | cdr3_nt
few | NA | TRBJ2-7 | TRBV3-1/TRBV3-2 | CASSPGEELITPYEQYF | TGTGCCAGCAGCCCGGGCGAGGAGCTTATTACCCCCTACGAGCAGTACTTC
NA | NA | TRBJ2-5 | TRBV7-2 | CASSSEIQETQYF | TGTGCCAGCAGCTCCGAGATTCAAGAGACCCAGTACTTC
NA | TRBD1 | TRBJ2-7 | TRBV7-9 | CASSLEGDPGTVPYEQYF | TGTGCCAGCAGCTTAGAGGGGGACCCCGGGACAGTACCTTACGAGCAGTACTTC
NA | TRBD2 | TRBJ2-2 | TRBV5-1 | CASSISGSEELFF | TGCGCCAGCAGCATAAGCGGGAGTGAGGAGCTGTTTTTT
NA | NA | TRBJ2-1 | TRBV4-2 | CASSRTRYEQFF | TGTGCCAGCAGCCGTACTAGGTATGAGCAGTTCTTC
NA | NA | TRBJ1-2 | TRBV28 | CASTDRANYGYTF | TGTGCCAGCACGGACCGAGCCAACTATGGCTACACCTTC
NA | NA | TRBJ2-5 | TRBV7-3 | CASSRSGEETQYF | TGTGCCAGCAGCCGTTCGGGGGAAGAGACCCAGTACTTC
NA | NA | TRBJ1-2 | TRBV7-2 | CASSLDPIEFWGYTF | TGTGCCAGCAGCTTAGACCCCATAGAATTTTGGGGCTACACCTTC
NA | NA | TRBJ1-1 | TRBV7-9 | CASSLVDSFMNTEAFF | TGTGCCAGCAGCTTAGTCGACAGTTTTATGAACACTGAAGCTTTCTTT
once | TRBD2 | TRBJ2-1 | TRBV24-1 | CATSAPGLAVNEQFF | TGTGCCACCAGTGCGCCGGGACTAGCGGTCAATGAGCAGTTCTTC
NA | NA | TRBJ2-7 | TRBV7-9 | CASGGRGYEQYF | TGTGCCAGCGGCGGCCGTGGCTACGAGCAGTACTTC
once | NA | TRBJ1-5 | TRBV27 | CASSLSGGLRQPQHF | TGTGCCAGCAGTTTATCGGGGGGGCTTCGACAGCCCCAGCATTTT
NA | TRBD2 | TRBJ2-3 | TRBV29-1 | CSAVENGGVDGTQYF | TGCAGCGCTGTTGAGAACGGGGGGGTAGATGGTACGCAGTATTTT
NA | TRBD1 | TRBJ1-1 | TRBV6-5 | CASNPRGYTEAFF | TGTGCCAGCAATCCCAGGGGGTACACTGAAGCTTTCTTT
NA | NA | TRBJ1-5 | TRBV29-1 | CSVRDGGLDQPQHF | TGCAGCGTGAGGGATGGGGGTTTAGATCAGCCCCAGCATTTT
few | NA | TRBJ1-1 | TRBV7-2 | CASSPRRGLMNTEAFF | TGTGCCAGCAGCCCTAGGCGGGGCCTCATGAACACTGAAGCTTTCTTT
NA | NA | TRBJ1-6 | TRBV5-1 | CASSLVSGAFLDSPLHF | TGCGCCAGCAGCTTGGTATCGGGGGCATTTTTGGATTCACCCCTCCACTTT
NA | TRBD1 | TRBJ1-4 | TRBV5-6 | CASLLGGQNEKLFF | TGTGCCAGCCTGCTGGGGGGACAGAATGAAAAACTGTTTTTT
NA | TRBD2 | TRBJ2-6 | TRBV9 | CASSPGLAAASGANVLTF | TGTGCCAGCAGCCCGGGACTAGCGGCAGCCTCTGGGGCCAACGTCCTGACTTTC
NA | NA | TRBJ1-1 | TRBV6-1 | CASSEMASTNTEAFF | TGTGCCAGCAGTGAAATGGCCTCAACAAACACTGAAGCTTTCTTT
NA | TRBD2 | TRBJ2-7 | TRBV10-2 | CASTTGLAGSRDEQYF | TGCGCCAGCACCACGGGACTAGCGGGAAGTAGGGACGAGCAGTACTTC
NA | NA | TRBJ1-5 | TRBV12-3/TRBV12-4 | CASSDSYQPQHF | TGTGCCAGCAGCGACAGCTATCAGCCCCAGCATTTT
NA | NA | TRBJ2-3 | TRBV11-3 | CASSRRDSPRPDTQYF | TGTGCCAGCAGCCGGAGGGACAGTCCCCGGCCAGATACGCAGTATTTT
NA | TRBD2 | TRBJ2-1 | TRBV27 | CASSLGREDYNEQFF | TGTGCCAGCAGTTTAGGGCGGGAGGACTACAATGAGCAGTTCTTC
few | NA | TRBJ2-5 | TRBV6-2/TRBV6-3 | CASTPHGSPYGTQYF | TGTGCCAGCACCCCCCACGGTTCACCCTACGGGACCCAGTACTTC
once | NA | TRBJ2-7 | TRBV3-1/TRBV3-2 | CASSQGASYEQYF | TGTGCCAGCAGCCAAGGAGCCTCCTACGAGCAGTACTTC
NA | NA | TRBJ2-2 | TRBV3-1/TRBV3-2 | CASSQGNTGELFF | TGTGCCAGCAGCCAAGGGAACACCGGGGAGCTGTTTTTT
NA | TRBD2 | TRBJ2-1 | TRBV6-1 | CASSEVVAGGQYSEQFF | TGTGCCAGCAGTGAAGTGGTAGCGGGGGGGCAGTATTCTGAGCAGTTCTTC
medium-sized | NA | TRBJ1-5 | TRBV28 | CASSPIQNQPQHF | TGTGCCAGCAGTCCGATACAGAATCAGCCCCAGCATTTT
NA | NA | TRBJ2-5 | TRBV20-1 | CSAEYETQYF | TGCAGTGCTGAATATGAGACCCAGTACTTC
NA | NA | TRBJ1-1 | TRBV18 | CASATTTENTEAFF | TGTGCCAGCGCAACCACGACAGAAAACACTGAAGCTTTCTTT
NA | NA | TRBJ1-2 | TRBV28 | CASSLDAGLGSYGYTF | TGTGCCAGCAGTTTAGATGCGGGGTTAGGAAGCTATGGCTACACCTTC
NA | NA | TRBJ1-6 | TRBV6-5 | CASSSKGGSPLHF | TGTGCCAGCAGTTCGAAGGGGGGATCACCCCTCCACTTT
NA | TRBD2 | TRBJ2-2 | TRBV6-4 | CASSTWLAGPKANTGELFF | TGTGCCAGCAGTACCTGGCTAGCGGGCCCGAAGGCGAACACCGGGGAGCTGTTTTTT
NA | TRBD2 | TRBJ2-7 | TRBV6-5 | CASSSGRVTLSEQYF | TGTGCCAGCAGTTCGGGGAGGGTCACCCTCTCCGAGCAGTACTTC
NA | NA | TRBJ1-3 | TRBV28 | CASTVTRGGNTIYF | TGTGCCAGCACTGTTACCAGGGGAGGAAACACCATATATTTT
NA | NA | TRBJ1-3 | TRBV11-1 | CASSFGRSGNTIYF | TGTGCCAGCAGCTTCGGAAGGTCTGGAAACACCATATATTTT
few | NA | TRBJ2-1 | TRBV19 | CASSIDVENEQFF | TGTGCCAGTAGTATAGATGTGGAGAATGAGCAGTTCTTC
NA | NA | TRBJ2-5 | TRBV7-8 | CASSKGRLQETQYF | TGTGCCAGCAGTAAGGGGAGACTACAAGAGACCCAGTACTTC
NA | TRBD1 | TRBJ1-5 | TRBV18 | CASSPDRDYGNQPQHF | TGTGCCAGCTCACCTGACAGGGATTACGGCAATCAGCCCCAGCATTTT
NA | NA | TRBJ1-3 | TRBV3-1/TRBV3-2 | CASSQSRSSGNTIYF | TGTGCCAGCAGCCAAAGTCGGAGCTCTGGAAACACCATATATTTT
NA | NA | TRBJ1-1 | TRBV28 | CASKNQGGTPEAFF | TGTGCCAGCAAAAACCAAGGAGGAACCCCTGAAGCTTTCTTT
NA | TRBD1 | TRBJ1-6 | TRBV6-5 | CASSGGAGNSPLHF | TGTGCCAGTTCAGGGGGCGCAGGAAATTCACCCCTCCACTTT
NA | NA | TRBJ1-2 | TRBV18 | CASSLQTPGLDYTF | TGTGCCAGCTCACTGCAGACACCCGGACTGGACTACACCTTC
few | NA | TRBJ2-7 | TRBV13 | CASSSRVYEQYF | TGTGCCAGCAGCTCCAGGGTTTACGAGCAGTACTTC
NA | TRBD1 | TRBJ1-2 | TRBV4-2 | CASSQDWDSNGYTF | TGTGCCAGCAGCCAAGATTGGGACAGTAATGGCTACACCTTC
NA | TRBD1 | TRBJ1-5 | TRBV7-9 | CASSSSTGGGNQPQHF | TGTGCCAGCAGCTCATCGACAGGGGGGGGCAATCAGCCCCAGCATTTT
NA | TRBD2 | TRBJ2-1 | TRBV6-5 | CASRSAGGYNEQFF | TGTGCCAGCAGATCGGCGGGGGGGTACAATGAGCAGTTCTTC
once | NA | TRBJ1-5 | TRBV2 | CASSGARRQPQHF | TGTGCCAGCAGTGGGGCCCGGCGGCAGCCCCAGCATTTT
once | TRBD2 | TRBJ2-2 | TRBV4-2 | CASSQDAGDPSNTGELFF | TGTGCCAGCAGCCAAGATGCGGGGGACCCCTCGAACACCGGGGAGCTGTTTTTT
NA | NA | TRBJ2-2 | TRBV15 | CATSVLGIGELFF | TGTGCCACCAGCGTCTTAGGAATCGGGGAGCTGTTTTTT
NA | NA | TRBJ1-1 | TRBV27 | CASSLFGGMVTEAFF | TGTGCCAGCAGTTTATTCGGGGGGATGGTCACTGAAGCTTTCTTT
NA | TRBD1 | TRBJ1-5 | TRBV6-5 | CASSYNRGREQPQHF | TGTGCCAGCAGTTACAACAGGGGGCGAGAACAGCCCCAGCATTTT